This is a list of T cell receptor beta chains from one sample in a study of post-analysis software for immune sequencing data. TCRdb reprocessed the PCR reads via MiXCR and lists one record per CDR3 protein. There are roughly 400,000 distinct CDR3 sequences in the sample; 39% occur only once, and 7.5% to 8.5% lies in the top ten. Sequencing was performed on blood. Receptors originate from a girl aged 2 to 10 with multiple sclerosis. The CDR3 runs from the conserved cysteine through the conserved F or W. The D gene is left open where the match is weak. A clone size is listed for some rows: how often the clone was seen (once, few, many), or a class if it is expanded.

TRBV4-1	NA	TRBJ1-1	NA	CASSQDSQGYTEAFF	TGCGCCAGCAGCCAAGATAGCCAGGGCTACACTGAAGCTTTCTTT
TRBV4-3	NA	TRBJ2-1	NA	CASSQELDSYNEQFF	TGCGCCAGCAGCCAAGAACTTGACTCCTACAATGAGCAGTTCTTC
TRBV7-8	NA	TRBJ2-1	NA	CASSLGDWPLQFF	TGTGCCAGCAGCTTAGGAGACTGGCCGCTGCAGTTCTTC
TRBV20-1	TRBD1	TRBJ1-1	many	CSASPGGNVRYTEAFF	TGCAGTGCTAGTCCAGGGGGAAATGTTAGGTACACTGAAGCTTTCTTT
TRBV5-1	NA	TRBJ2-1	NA	CASSELSAGEQFF	TGCGCCAGCAGCGAGCTTAGCGCGGGTGAGCAGTTCTTC
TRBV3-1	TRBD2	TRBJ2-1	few	CASSQVGLAGSQTYNEQFF	TGTGCCAGCAGCCAAGTTGGACTAGCGGGGAGCCAGACCTACAATGAGCAGTTCTTC
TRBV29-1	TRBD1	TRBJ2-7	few	CSVAGTANTYEQYF	TGCAGCGTTGCCGGGACAGCCAATACCTACGAGCAGTACTTC
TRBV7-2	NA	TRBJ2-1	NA	CASSLDRSYNEQFF	TGTGCCAGCAGCTTAGACCGCTCCTACAATGAGCAGTTCTTC
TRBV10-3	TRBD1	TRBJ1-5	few	CAISDRGRDQPQHF	TGTGCCATCAGTGACAGGGGGCGCGATCAGCCTCAGCATTTT
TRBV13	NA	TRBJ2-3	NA	CASSPWAGAQYF	TGTGCCAGCAGCCCATGGGCAGGGGCGCAGTATTTT
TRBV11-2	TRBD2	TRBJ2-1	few	CASSLLAGTSYNEQFF	TGTGCCAGCAGCCTACTAGCGGGGACCTCCTACAATGAGCAGTTCTTC
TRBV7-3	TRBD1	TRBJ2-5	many	CASSFGQGQETQYF	TGTGCCAGCAGCTTTGGACAGGGCCAAGAGACCCAGTACTTC
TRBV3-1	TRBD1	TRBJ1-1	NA	CASSGPTGKKTGGGKTEAFF	TGTGCCAGCAGCGGTCCAACAGGGAAAAAAACAGGGGGCGGAAAAACTGAAGCTTTCTTT
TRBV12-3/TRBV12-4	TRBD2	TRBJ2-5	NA	CASKRSGRETQYF	TGTGCCAGCAAAAGGAGCGGGAGAGAGACCCAGTACTTC
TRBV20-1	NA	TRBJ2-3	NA	CSASRRIRTDTQYF	TGCAGTGCTAGCCGCAGGATCCGCACAGATACGCAGTATTTT
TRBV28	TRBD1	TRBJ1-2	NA	CASLPGQLTNYGYTF	TGTGCCAGCCTCCCGGGACAGCTTACTAACTATGGCTACACCTTC
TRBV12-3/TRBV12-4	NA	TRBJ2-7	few	CASRSDRHYEQYF	TGTGCCAGCAGGTCTGACAGACACTACGAGCAGTACTTC
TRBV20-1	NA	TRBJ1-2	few	CSARAPDPNYGYTF	TGCAGTGCTAGAGCCCCAGATCCTAACTATGGCTACACCTTC
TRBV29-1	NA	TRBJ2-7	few	CSVVSFFVGGQYF	TGCAGCGTTGTATCTTTTTTTGTGGGTGGGCAGTACTTC
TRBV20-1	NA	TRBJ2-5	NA	CSAHPGTFEETQYF	TGCAGTGCCCACCCTGGGACGTTTGAAGAGACCCAGTACTTC
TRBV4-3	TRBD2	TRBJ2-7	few	CASSLQTSGSKYEQYF	TGCGCCAGCAGCCTACAGACTAGCGGGAGTAAGTACGAGCAGTACTTC
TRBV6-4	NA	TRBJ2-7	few	CASSDLGTVILGFTYEQYF	TGTGCCAGCAGTGACCTCGGGACTGTCATCTTGGGATTTACCTACGAGCAGTACTTC
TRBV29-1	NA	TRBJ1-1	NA	CSVEATENTEAFF	TGCAGCGTTGAAGCGACAGAAAACACTGAAGCTTTCTTT
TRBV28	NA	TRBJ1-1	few	CASSSPIGWDAEAFF	TGTGCCAGCAGTTCCCCTATAGGGTGGGACGCTGAAGCTTTCTTT
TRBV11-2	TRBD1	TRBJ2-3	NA	CASSPPDRGADTQYF	TGTGCCAGCAGCCCACCGGACAGGGGGGCAGATACGCAGTATTTT
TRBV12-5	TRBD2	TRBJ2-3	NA	CARGVRGGPDTQYF	TGTGCTCGCGGGGTTCGGGGGGGCCCAGATACGCAGTATTTT
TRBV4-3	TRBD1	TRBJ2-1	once	CASSQRDSYNEQFF	TGCGCCAGCAGCCAACGGGACAGCTACAATGAGCAGTTCTTC
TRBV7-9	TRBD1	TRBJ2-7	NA	CASSLVPGQGVTYEQYF	TGTGCCAGCAGCTTAGTCCCAGGACAGGGGGTTACCTACGAGCAGTACTTC
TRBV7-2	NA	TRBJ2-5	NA	CASSLVGGVQETQYF	TGTGCCAGCAGCTTAGTCGGGGGAGTCCAAGAGACCCAGTACTTC
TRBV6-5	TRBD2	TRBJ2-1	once	CASRLSGGTYNEQFF	TGTGCCAGCAGGCTAAGCGGGGGGACTTACAATGAGCAGTTCTTC
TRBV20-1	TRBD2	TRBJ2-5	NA	CSAKSGLARETRYF	TGCAGTGCTAAATCGGGACTAGCCAGGGAGACCCGGTACTTC
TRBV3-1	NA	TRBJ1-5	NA	CASSQDRGFKPQHF	TGTGCCAGCAGCCAAGATAGGGGTTTCAAGCCCCAGCATTTT
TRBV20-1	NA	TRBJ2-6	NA	CSAPSRGVGANVRTF	TGCAGTGCCCCTTCCAGGGGAGTTGGGGCCAACGTCCGGACTTTC
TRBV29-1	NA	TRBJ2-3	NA	CSVEPRYTDTQYF	TGCAGCGTTGAACCCAGATACACAGATACGCAGTATTTT
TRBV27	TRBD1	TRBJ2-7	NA	CASSTQGPPYEQYF	TGTGCCAGCAGCACACAGGGGCCCCCCTACGAGCAGTACTTC
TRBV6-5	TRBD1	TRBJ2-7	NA	CASRVDTGTGTHEQYF	TGTGCCAGCAGGGTTGACACCGGGACAGGGACCCACGAGCAGTACTTC
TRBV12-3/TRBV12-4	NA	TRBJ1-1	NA	CASSFLVQGDTEAFF	TGTGCCAGCAGTTTTCTGGTACAGGGCGACACTGAAGCTTTCTTT
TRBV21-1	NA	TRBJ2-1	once	CASRGLPSGRAFGHEQFF	TGTGCCAGCAGAGGGCTCCCTAGCGGGAGGGCCTTTGGCCATGAGCAGTTCTTC
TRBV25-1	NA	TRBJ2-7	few	CASSEFRGSYEQYF	TGTGCCAGCAGTGAGTTTCGGGGCTCCTACGAGCAGTACTTC
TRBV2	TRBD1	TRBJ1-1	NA	CASSRDRGMNTEAFF	TGTGCCAGCAGCCGGGACAGGGGAATGAACACTGAAGCTTTCTTT